This paragraph reports one TCR beta chain. Its antigen is currently not known. No much larger clone exists at a distance of one base, and base qualities are not known. Library preparation used the immunoSEQ multiplex PCR assay. As stored in TCRdb, this immuneACCESS dataset retains in-frame rearrangements with V and J assigned. A fraction of the clones does not appear; measured against another copy, unresolved V genes explain less than half of the discrepancy, and the remainder lacks a known reason. The sample data list more than 550,000 clones, and around 87% of these were observed just once. The ten most abundant clones make up approximately 0.0097% of the sample. This sample was taken from a study of shared T cell receptors in the human thymus (dated by TCRdb to 2020 to 2022). For the study in its entirety: The study examined how self-reactive, shared T-cell receptor alpha chains are generated in the human thymus.

From cysteine to phenylalanine, the CDR3 is 12 amino acids long. The DNA shown is the 36-base CDR3, in frame from base 1. V was cut back by 5 bases and J by 0 bases, leaving a gap of 5 bases between them. Sequences SQVTM (CDR1) and ANQGSEA (CDR2) are obtained from the germline V gene. This sample was shared with a second study, whose subject was human thymus T cells. Per the second study: In Finland, the donors were immunologically healthy infants who were having open corrective cardiac surgery for congenital heart defects. Thymus tissue was obtained as surgical resects removed during corrective cardiac surgery. Biased V and J gene segment usage appeared to be present in both thymic and peripheral blood repertoires. According to the related research, thymic TCR repertoires were highly overlapping among unrelated individuals. TCR alpha and beta repertoires from roughly eight infant thymus samples and a few related peripheral blood samples were characterized in the study. Donor ages ranged from roughly 7 to 244 days, and the cohort comprised about 6 male and two female infants. Thymocytes were freed from the tissue by mechanical means and kept at -70 degrees C as pellets of roughly 9-33 million cells. A QIAsymphony instrument was used to extract genomic DNA from frozen cell pellets. Using the immunoSEQ multiplex PCR assay, the TCRB and TCRAD loci were amplified from a standardized quantity of quality-controlled genomic DNA. The amplicons spanned the V(D)J region and were long enough to cover the CDR3 and allow V and J genes to be identified. The amplicons were sequenced on an Illumina platform via the commercial immunoSEQ service. Corrections for primer bias and sequencing errors followed previously described methods, while TCRAD and TCRB definitions were based on the IMGT database. Repertoires were analysed with immunoSEQ Analyzer 3.0 and VDJTools, covering basic statistics, V/J segment usage, diversity estimates, rarefaction and pairwise overlap. To estimate diversity, the Chao1, ChaoE, Efron-Thisted, Shannon and inverse Simpson indices were applied, and diversity was also estimated on datasets down-sampled to the smallest sample. Repertoire overlap was assessed by strict matching of CDR3 nucleotide sequence, V gene and J gene, and clustering was done by Jaccard-based multidimensional scaling. On average, about 730,000 unique TCRB clonotypes were obtained from thymus samples, compared with 75,000 to 90,000 from blood samples.

The sequenced sample consisted of thymocytes. Rearrangement joined TRBV29-1 to TRBJ2-1; the D gene is not confidently resolved. This TCR was recovered from a boy younger than two with a congenital heart defect. Donor details come from another sample of the same person, matched by shared clones. The sequence in DNA is TGCAGCGTTTCTCGCTCCTACAATGAGCAGTTCTTC. Its protein reads: CSVSRSYNEQFF.